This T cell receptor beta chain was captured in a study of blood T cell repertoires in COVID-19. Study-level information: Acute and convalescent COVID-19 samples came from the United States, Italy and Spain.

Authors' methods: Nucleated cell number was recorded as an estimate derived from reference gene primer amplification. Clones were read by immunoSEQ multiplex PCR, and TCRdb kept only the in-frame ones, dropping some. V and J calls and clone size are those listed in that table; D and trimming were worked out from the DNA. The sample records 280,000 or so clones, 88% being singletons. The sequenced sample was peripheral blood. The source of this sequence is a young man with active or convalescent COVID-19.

CDR3 in DNA: TGTGCCAGCAGTTCCCGTACAGGGATGGAGACCCAGTACTTC. It is translated as CASSSRTGMETQYF. The J gene is TRBJ2-5, the V gene TRBV28; maybe TRBD1 (6 bases). V lost 4 bases and J lost 5, with 14 bases in between. The CDR3 consists of 14 residues. Germline V gene lookup returns CDR1 MDHEN and CDR2 SYDVKM.